Listed here is a single T cell receptor (beta chain). Its antigen is still unknown. These data are taken from a study of cytomegalovirus exposure and HLA in healthy donors. Trimming pared 3 bases from V and 4 bases from J, leaving 9 bases between. The CDR3 is 13 amino acids. Germline CDR1 is MRHNA and CDR2 is SNTAGT. PCR involved 60 Vbeta and 13 Jbeta primers. This table comes from immunoSEQ multiplex PCR, and its TCRdb copy is limited to in-frame clones, with some not included. The sample yields about 160,000 clones, roughly four fifths seen once. The study, taken as a whole, reports: Within an earlier analysis, most TCR beta V segments proved productive either about 90% or about 30% of the time. Differences between HLA loci emerged in a later analysis of TCR association rates, with DRB1 most and HLA-C fewest. One later analysis reportedly identified an Asian-associated ancestry cluster that showed fewer N-insertions than the approximately 700-donor mean. Rarity marked most TCR sequences, yet some public TCRs occurred in many donors.

The V and J genes are TRBV6-4 and TRBJ1-1; D possibly corresponds to TRBD1 (6 bases). The source of this sequence is a man over 45 in good health and CMV-seropositive. The sequenced sample consisted of PBMCs. The CDR3 is CASSEVRGTEAFF. The DNA of the CDR3 is TGTGCCAGCAGTGAAGTCAGGGGCACTGAAGCTTTCTTT.